The present T cell receptor beta chain was sequenced within a study of T cell responses to AZD1222 COVID-19 vaccine. General observations from the study: It should be noted that donors were predominantly white British and more often female, and clonal diversity was possibly underestimated. Every sample of the repertoires postdated the peak T cell response. The number of AZD1222 recipients seropositive at baseline was only five to seven.

This CDR3 region has 13 residues. The V gene lost 2 bases and the J gene lost 3 bases, with 10 bases spanning the gap. The germline V gene has CDR1 GTSNPN and CDR2 SVGIG (reference sequence). Remarks on this clone: Its target is not known.

Only in-frame clones appear in the TCRdb table, and some are missing; sequencing was by immunoSEQ multiplex PCR. Of tens of thousands of clones listed, roughly nine tenths are singletons. This sequence originates from an adult in good health. V gene TRBV30 combines with J gene TRBJ1-1; D gene uncertain. Sequencing was performed on peripheral blood, taken on day 0 of AZD1222 vaccination. DNA for the CDR3: TGTGCCTGGAGTCAGATGAAGGACACTGAAGCTTTCTTT. Its translation is CAWSQMKDTEAFF.